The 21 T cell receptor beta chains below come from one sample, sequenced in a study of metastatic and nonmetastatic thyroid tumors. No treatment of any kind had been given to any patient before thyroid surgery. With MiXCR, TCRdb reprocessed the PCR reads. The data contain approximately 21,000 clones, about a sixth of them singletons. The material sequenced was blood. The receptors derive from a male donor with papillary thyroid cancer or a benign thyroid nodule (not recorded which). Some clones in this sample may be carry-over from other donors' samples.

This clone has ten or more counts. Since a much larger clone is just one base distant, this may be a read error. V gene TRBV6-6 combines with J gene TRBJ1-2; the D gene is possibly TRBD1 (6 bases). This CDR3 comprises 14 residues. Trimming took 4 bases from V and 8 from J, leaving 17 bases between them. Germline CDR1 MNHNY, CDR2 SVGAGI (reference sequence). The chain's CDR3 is CASSSSGAGEGYTF. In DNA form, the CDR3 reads TGTGCCAGCAGTTCCTCCGGGGCAGGGGAAGGCTACACCTTC.

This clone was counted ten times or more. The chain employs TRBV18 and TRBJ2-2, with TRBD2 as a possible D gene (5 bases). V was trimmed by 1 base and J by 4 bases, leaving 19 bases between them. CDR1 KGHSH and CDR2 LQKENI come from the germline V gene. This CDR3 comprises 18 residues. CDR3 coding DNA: TGTGCCAGCTCACCACTGAGGAGGTTCAACCCGGGCACCGGGGAGCTGTTTTTT. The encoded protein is CASSPLRRFNPGTGELFF. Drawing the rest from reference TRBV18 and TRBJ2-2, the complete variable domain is NAGVMQNPRHLVRRRGQEARLRCSPMKGHSHVYWYRQLPEEGLKFMVYLQKENIIDESGMPKERFSAEFPKEGPSILRIQQVVRGDSAAYFCASSPLRRFNPGTGELFFGEGSRLTVL.

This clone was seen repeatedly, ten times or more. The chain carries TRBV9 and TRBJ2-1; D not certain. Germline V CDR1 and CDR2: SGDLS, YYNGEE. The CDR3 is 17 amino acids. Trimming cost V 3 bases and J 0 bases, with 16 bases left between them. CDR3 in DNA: TGTGCCAGCAGCGCCTGGACGTCCCCAAACTCCTACAATGAGCAGTTCTTC. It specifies CASSAWTSPNSYNEQFF.

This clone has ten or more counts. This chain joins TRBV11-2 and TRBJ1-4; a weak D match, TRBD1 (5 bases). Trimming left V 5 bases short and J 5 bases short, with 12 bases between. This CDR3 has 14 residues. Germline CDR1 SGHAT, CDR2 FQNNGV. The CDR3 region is CASSRDRANEKLFF. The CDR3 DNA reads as TGTGCCAGCAGCCGAGACAGAGCGAATGAAAAACTGTTTTTT. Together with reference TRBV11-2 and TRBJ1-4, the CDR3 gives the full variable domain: EAGVAQSPRYKIIEKRQSVAFWCNPISGHATLYWYQQILGQGPKLLIQFQNNGVVDDSQLPKDRFSAERLKGVDSTLKIQPAKLEDSAVYLCASSRDRANEKLFFGSGTQLSVL.

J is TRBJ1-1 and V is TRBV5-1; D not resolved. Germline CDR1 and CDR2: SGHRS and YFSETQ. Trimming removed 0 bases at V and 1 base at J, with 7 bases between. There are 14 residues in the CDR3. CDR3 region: CASSLDSTNTEAFF. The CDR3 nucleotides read TGCGCCAGCAGCTTGGACAGCACGAACACTGAAGCTTTCTTT.

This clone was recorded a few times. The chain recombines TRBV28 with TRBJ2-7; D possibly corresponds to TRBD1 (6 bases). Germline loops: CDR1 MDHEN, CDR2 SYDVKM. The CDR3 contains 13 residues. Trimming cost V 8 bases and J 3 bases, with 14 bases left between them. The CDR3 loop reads CASGLGHLYEQYF. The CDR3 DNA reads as TGTGCCAGCGGCCTGGGACACCTCTACGAGCAGTACTTC. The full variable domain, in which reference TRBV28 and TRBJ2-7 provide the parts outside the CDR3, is DVKVTQSSRYLVKRTGEKVFLECVQDMDHENMFWYRQDPGLGLRLIYFSYDVKMKEKGDIPEGYSVSREKKERFSLILESASTNQTSMYLCASGLGHLYEQYFGPGTRLTVT.

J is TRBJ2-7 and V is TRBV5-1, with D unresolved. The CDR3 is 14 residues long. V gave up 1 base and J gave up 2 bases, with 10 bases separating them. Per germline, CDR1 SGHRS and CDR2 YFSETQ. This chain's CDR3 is CASSLFPGAYEQYF. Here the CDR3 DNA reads TGCGCCAGCAGCTTGTTTCCGGGCGCCTACGAGCAGTACTTC.

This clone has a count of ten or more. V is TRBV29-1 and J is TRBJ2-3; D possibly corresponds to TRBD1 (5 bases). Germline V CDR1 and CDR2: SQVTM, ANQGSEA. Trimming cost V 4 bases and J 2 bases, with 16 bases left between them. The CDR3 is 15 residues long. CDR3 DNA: TGCAGCGTTGTGTTCAGGGAAATTCCCACAGATACGCAGTATTTT. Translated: CSVVFREIPTDTQYF.

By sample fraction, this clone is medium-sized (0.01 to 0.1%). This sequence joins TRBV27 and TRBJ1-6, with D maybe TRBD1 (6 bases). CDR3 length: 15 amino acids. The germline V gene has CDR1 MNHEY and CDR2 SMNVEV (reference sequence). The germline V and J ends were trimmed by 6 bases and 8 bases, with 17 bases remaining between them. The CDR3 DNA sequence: TGTGCCAGCAGCCCCGGCGGGACACCCTATTCACCCCTCCACTTT. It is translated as CASSPGGTPYSPLHF.

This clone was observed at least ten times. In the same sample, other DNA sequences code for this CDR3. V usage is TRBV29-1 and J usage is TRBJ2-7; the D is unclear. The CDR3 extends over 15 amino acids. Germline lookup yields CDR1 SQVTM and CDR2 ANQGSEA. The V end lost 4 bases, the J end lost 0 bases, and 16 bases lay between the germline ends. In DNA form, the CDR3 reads TGCAGCGTTGTCCTCCCAGCGCACACCTCCTACGAGCAGTACTTC. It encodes CSVVLPAHTSYEQYF.

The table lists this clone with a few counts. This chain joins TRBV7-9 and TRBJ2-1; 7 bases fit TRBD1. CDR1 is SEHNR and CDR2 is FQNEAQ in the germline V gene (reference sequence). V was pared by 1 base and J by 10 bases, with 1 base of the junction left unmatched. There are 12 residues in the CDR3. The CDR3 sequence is CASSLGDREQFF. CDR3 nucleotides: TGTGCCAGCAGCTTAGGGGACAGAGAGCAGTTCTTC.

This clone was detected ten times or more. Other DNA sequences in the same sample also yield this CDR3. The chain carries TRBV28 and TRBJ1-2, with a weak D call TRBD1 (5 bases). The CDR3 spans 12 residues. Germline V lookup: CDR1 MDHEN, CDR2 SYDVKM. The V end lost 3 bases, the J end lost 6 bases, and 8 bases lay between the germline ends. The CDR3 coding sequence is TGTGCCAGCAGTTTCGGGGGGGATGGCTACACCTTC. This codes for CASSFGGDGYTF.

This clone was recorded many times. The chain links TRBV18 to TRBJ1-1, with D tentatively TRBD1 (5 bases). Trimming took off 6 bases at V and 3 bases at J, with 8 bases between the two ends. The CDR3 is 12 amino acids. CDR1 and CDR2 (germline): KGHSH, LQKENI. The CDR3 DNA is TGTGCCAGCTCCAGAGGGGACACTGAAGCTTTCTTT. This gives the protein CASSRGDTEAFF. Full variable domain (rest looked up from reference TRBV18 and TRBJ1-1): NAGVMQNPRHLVRRRGQEARLRCSPMKGHSHVYWYRQLPEEGLKFMVYLQKENIIDESGMPKERFSAEFPKEGPSILRIQQVVRGDSAAYFCASSRGDTEAFFGQGTRLTVV.

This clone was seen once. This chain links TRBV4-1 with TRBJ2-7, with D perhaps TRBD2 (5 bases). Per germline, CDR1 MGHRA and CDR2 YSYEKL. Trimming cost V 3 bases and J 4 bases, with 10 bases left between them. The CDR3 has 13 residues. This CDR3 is CASSQGWEYEQYF. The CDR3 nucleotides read TGCGCCAGCAGCCAGGGGTGGGAGTACGAGCAGTACTTC.

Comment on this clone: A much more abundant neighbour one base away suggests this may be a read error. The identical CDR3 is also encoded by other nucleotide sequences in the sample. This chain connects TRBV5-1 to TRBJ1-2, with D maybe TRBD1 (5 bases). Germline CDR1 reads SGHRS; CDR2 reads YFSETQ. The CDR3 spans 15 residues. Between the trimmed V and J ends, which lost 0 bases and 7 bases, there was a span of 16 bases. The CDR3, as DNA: TGCGCCAGCAGCTTGGGTCTTAACAGGCCCAGTGGCTACACCTTC. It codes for CASSLGLNRPSGYTF.

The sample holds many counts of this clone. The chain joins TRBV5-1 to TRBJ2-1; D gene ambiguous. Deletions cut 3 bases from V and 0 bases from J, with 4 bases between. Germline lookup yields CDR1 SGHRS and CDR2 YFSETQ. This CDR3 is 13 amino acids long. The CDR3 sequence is CASSWVSYNEQFF. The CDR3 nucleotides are TGCGCCAGCAGCTGGGTCTCCTACAATGAGCAGTTCTTC.

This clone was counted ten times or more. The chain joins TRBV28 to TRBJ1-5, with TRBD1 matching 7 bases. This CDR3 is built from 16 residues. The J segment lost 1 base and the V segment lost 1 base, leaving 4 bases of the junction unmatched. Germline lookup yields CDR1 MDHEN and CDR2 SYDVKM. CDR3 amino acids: CASSLSTGVSNQPQHF. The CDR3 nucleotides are TGTGCCAGCAGTTTATCTACAGGGGTAAGCAATCAGCCCCAGCATTTT.

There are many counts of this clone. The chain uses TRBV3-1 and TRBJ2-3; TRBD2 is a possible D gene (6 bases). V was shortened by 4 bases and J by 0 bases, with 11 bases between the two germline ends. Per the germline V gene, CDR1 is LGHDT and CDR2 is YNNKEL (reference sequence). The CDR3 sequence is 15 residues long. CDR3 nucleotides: TGTGCCAGCAGCCCAACCGGGACTAGCACAGATACGCAGTATTTT. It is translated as CASSPTGTSTDTQYF.

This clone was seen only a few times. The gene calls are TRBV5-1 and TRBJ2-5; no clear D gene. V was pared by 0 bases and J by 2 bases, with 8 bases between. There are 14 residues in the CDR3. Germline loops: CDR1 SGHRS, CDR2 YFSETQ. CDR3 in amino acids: CASSLVATQETQYF. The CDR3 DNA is TGCGCCAGCAGCTTGGTAGCTACTCAAGAGACCCAGTACTTC.

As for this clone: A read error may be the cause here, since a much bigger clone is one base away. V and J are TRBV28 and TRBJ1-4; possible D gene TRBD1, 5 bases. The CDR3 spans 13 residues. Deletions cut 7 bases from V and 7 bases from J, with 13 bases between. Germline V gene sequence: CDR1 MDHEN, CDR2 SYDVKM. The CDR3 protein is CASTSRGIEKLFF. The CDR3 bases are TGTGCCAGCACATCCCGGGGGATTGAAAAACTGTTTTTT.

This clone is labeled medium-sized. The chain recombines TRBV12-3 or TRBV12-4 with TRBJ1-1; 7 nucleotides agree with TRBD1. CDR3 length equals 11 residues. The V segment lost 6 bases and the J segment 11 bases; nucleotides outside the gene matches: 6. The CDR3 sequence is CASRSRGAAFF. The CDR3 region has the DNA TGTGCCAGCAGATCCAGGGGGGCCGCTTTCTTT.